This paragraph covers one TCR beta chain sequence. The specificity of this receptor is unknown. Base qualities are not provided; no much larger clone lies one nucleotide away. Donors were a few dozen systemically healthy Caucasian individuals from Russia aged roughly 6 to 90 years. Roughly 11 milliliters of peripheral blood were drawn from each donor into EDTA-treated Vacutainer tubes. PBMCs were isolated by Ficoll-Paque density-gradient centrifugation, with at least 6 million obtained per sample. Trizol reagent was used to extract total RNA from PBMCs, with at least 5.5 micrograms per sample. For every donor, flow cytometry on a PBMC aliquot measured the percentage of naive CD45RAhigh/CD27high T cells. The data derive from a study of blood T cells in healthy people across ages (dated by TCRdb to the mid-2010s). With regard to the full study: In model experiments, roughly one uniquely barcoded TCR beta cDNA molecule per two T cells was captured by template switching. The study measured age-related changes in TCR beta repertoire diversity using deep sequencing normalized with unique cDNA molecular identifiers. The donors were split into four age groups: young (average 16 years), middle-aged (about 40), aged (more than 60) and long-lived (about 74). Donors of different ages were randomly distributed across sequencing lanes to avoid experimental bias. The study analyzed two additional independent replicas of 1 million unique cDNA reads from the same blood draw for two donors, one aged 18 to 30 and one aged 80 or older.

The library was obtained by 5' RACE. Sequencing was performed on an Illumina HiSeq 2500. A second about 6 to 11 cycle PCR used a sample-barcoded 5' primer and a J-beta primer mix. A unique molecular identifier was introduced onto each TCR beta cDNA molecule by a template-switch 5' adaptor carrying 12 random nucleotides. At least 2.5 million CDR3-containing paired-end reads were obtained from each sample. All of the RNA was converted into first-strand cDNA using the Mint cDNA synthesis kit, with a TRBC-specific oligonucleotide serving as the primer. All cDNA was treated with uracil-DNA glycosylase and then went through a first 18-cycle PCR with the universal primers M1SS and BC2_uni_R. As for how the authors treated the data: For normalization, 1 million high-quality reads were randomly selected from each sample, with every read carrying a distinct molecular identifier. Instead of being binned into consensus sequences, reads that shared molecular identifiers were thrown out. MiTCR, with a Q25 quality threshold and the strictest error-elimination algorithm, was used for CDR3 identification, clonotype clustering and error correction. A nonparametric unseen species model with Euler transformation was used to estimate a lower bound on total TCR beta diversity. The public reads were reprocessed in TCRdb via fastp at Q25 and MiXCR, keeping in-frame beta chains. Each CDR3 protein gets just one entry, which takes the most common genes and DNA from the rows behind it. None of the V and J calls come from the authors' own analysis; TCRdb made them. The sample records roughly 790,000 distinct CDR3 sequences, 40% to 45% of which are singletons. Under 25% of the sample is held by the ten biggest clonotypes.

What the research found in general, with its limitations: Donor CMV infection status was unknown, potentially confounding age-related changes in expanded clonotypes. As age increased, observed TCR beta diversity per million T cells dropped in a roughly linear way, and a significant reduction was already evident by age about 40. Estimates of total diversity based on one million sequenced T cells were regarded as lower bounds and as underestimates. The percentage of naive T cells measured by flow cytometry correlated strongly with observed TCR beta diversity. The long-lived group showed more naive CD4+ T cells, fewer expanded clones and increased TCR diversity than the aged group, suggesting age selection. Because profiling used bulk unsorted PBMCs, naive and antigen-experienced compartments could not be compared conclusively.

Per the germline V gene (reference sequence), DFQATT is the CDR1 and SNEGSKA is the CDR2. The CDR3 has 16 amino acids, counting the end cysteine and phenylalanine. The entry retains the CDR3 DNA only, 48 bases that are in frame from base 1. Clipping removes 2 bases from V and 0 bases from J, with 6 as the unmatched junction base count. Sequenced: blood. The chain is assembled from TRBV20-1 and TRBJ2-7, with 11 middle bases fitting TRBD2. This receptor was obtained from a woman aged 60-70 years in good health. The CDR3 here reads CSARPGTSGSSYEQYF. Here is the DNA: TGCAGTGCTAGACCCGGGACTAGCGGCTCCTCCTACGAGCAGTACTTC.